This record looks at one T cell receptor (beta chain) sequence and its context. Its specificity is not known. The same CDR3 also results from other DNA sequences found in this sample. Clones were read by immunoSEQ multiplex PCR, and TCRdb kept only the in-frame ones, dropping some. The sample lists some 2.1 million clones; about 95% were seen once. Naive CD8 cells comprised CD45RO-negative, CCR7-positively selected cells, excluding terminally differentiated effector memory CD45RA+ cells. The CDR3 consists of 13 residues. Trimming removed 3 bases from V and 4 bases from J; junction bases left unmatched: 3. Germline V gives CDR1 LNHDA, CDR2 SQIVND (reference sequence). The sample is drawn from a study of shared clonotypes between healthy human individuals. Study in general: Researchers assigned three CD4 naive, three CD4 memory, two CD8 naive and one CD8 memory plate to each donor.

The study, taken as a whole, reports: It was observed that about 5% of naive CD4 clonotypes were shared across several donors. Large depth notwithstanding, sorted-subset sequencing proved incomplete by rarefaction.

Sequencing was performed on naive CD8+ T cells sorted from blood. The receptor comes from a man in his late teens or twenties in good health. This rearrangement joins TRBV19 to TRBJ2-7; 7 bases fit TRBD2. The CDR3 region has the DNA TGTGCCAGTAGTATCGGCGGGGGATACGAGCAGTACTTC. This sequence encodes CASSIGGGYEQYF.